This TCR beta chain was found in a study of blood T cell repertoires in COVID-19. CDR3 size: 16 residues. The germline V and J ends were trimmed by 3 bases and 0 bases, with 15 bases remaining between them. CDR1 is SGHKS and CDR2 is YYEKEE in the germline V gene (reference sequence). The data were produced by immunoSEQ multiplex PCR, yet TCRdb's version contains in-frame clones alone and is incomplete. The sample has some 380,000 clones; about four fifths are singletons. The chain links TRBV5-5 to TRBJ1-1, with D hard to call. Material for sequencing was peripheral blood. The receptor's source is a human donor with acute or convalescent COVID-19. The donor label of this sample is uncertain. The CDR3 DNA reads as TGTGCCAGCAGCTCAAAATCTGGGGAGGTGAACACTGAAGCTTTCTTT. This encodes CASSSKSGEVNTEAFF.